This TCR beta chain was documented in a study of OX40 agonist ivuxolimab in advanced cancers. Sequencing was performed with immunoSEQ multiplex PCR; in TCRdb, only in-frame clones are kept and a portion is missing. The profile shows roughly 48,000 clones, approximately 81% of them singletons. The CDR3 totals 14 residues. Per the germline V gene, CDR1 is SGHNT and CDR2 is YENEEA. The V and J ends lost 5 bases and 4 bases respectively, with 14 bases between them. This chain connects TRBV11-3 to TRBJ1-2; weak D call: TRBD1 (6 bases). The sample consisted of CD4+ or CD8+ T cells sorted from blood, taken in a trial of the OX40 agonist ivuxolimab. This receptor was obtained from an adult with an advanced solid tumor such as melanoma, head and neck, liver or kidney cancer. The CDR3: CASSPQGIGYGYTF. The CDR3 nucleotides are TGTGCCAGCAGCCCTCAGGGGATCGGCTATGGCTACACCTTC.